This is a list of T cell receptor beta chains from one sample in a study of blood T cell repertoires in COVID-19. Only in-frame clones appear in the TCRdb table, and some are missing; sequencing was by immunoSEQ multiplex PCR. This sample has fewer than 85,000 clones, with 90% found just once. The sample taken for sequencing was peripheral blood. The origin of the receptors is a woman aged 45-65 years in a cohort sampled during active COVID-19. Both conserved end residues are part of each CDR3. D genes are given only for firm matches. Size is stated for part of the rows, as once, few or many counts, or as a class when the clone is expanded.

J gene: TRBJ2-2
D gene: TRBD2
V gene: TRBV4-1
clone size: once
CDR3 DNA: TGCGCCAGCAGCCAAGTTCCGGGAGGGCGGTCCGGGGAGCTGTTTTTT
CDR3 protein: CASSQVPGGRSGELFF

J gene: TRBJ1-1
D gene: -
V gene: TRBV21-1
clone size: -
CDR3 DNA: TGTGCCAGCAGCAAACGCGTGGGGGCCGGGGATTTGAACACTGAAGCTTTCTTT
CDR3 protein: CASSKRVGAGDLNTEAFF

J gene: TRBJ1-2
D gene: -
V gene: TRBV14
clone size: -
CDR3 DNA: TGTGCCAGCAGCCAAGAACACCAGGGACTGGGCTACACCTTC
CDR3 protein: CASSQEHQGLGYTF

J gene: TRBJ1-1
D gene: -
V gene: TRBV24-1
clone size: -
CDR3 DNA: TGTGCCACCAGTGATCCGAGGTCCGGGGACACTGAAGCTTTCTTT
CDR3 protein: CATSDPRSGDTEAFF

J gene: TRBJ2-7
D gene: TRBD1
V gene: TRBV5-1
clone size: -
CDR3 DNA: TGCGCCAGCAGCTCAGGGACAGCGAATTCCTACGAGCAGTACTTC
CDR3 protein: CASSSGTANSYEQYF

J gene: TRBJ2-3
D gene: TRBD2
V gene: TRBV3-1/TRBV3-2
clone size: -
CDR3 DNA: TGTGCCAGCAGCCAAGATGGACTAGCGGGATTCCCAGGAGATACGCAGTATTTT
CDR3 protein: CASSQDGLAGFPGDTQYF

J gene: TRBJ1-2
D gene: TRBD1
V gene: TRBV11-2
clone size: -
CDR3 DNA: TGTGCCAGCAGCTTAGCCCAAGCCGACAGGGGGATTAACTATGGCTACACCTTC
CDR3 protein: CASSLAQADRGINYGYTF

J gene: TRBJ2-5
D gene: -
V gene: TRBV12-3/TRBV12-4
clone size: once
CDR3 DNA: TGTGCCAGCAGTCAGGACAGCCAAGAGACCCAGTACTTC
CDR3 protein: CASSQDSQETQYF

J gene: TRBJ2-1
D gene: -
V gene: TRBV6-4
clone size: -
CDR3 DNA: TGTGCCAGCAGTGCCAACAGGGCACCTTACAATGAGCAGTTCTTC
CDR3 protein: CASSANRAPYNEQFF

J gene: TRBJ1-1
D gene: -
V gene: TRBV21-1
clone size: -
CDR3 DNA: TGTGCCAGCAACAAGGACCCCCTGGACAGGGAGAGCACTGAAGCTTTCTTT
CDR3 protein: CASNKDPLDRESTEAFF

J gene: TRBJ2-5
D gene: -
V gene: TRBV7-2
clone size: -
CDR3 DNA: TGTGCCAGCAGCCAGAGTTTAGGACAGCAAGAGACCCAGTACTTC
CDR3 protein: CASSQSLGQQETQYF

J gene: TRBJ1-2
D gene: TRBD1
V gene: TRBV7-9
clone size: -
CDR3 DNA: TGTGCCAGCAGCCTAGGACAGGGAAGAGGCGGCTACACCTTC
CDR3 protein: CASSLGQGRGGYTF

J gene: TRBJ2-2
D gene: TRBD2
V gene: TRBV2
clone size: -
CDR3 DNA: TGTGCCAGCAGGGATGCTAGCGGCGCCACCGGGGAGCTGTTTTTT
CDR3 protein: CASRDASGATGELFF

J gene: TRBJ1-2
D gene: -
V gene: TRBV9
clone size: -
CDR3 DNA: TGTGCCAGCAGCTCCCGGACTCAATCAGGAGGCTACACCTTC
CDR3 protein: CASSSRTQSGGYTF

J gene: TRBJ1-5
D gene: -
V gene: TRBV27
clone size: few
CDR3 DNA: TGTGCCAGCAGTTTATACGGGGGTTCGAGCAATCAGCCCCAGCATTTT
CDR3 protein: CASSLYGGSSNQPQHF

J gene: TRBJ2-1
D gene: TRBD2
V gene: TRBV27
clone size: -
CDR3 DNA: TGTGCCAGCAGTTCCTTTGCGGGAGCGACTAATGAGCAGTTCTTC
CDR3 protein: CASSSFAGATNEQFF

J gene: TRBJ2-7
D gene: TRBD1
V gene: TRBV28
clone size: -
CDR3 DNA: TGTGCCACCATACCCCCGGGACAGGGTACCTACGAGCAGTACTTC
CDR3 protein: CATIPPGQGTYEQYF

J gene: TRBJ1-1
D gene: -
V gene: TRBV7-2
clone size: -
CDR3 DNA: TGTGCCAGCAGCTTTTATTCCGAAGCTTTCTTT
CDR3 protein: CASSFYSEAFF

J gene: TRBJ2-3
D gene: TRBD2
V gene: TRBV5-1
clone size: -
CDR3 DNA: TGCGCCAGCAGCTCCGGGACTAGCGGGGGAACAGATACGCAGTATTTT
CDR3 protein: CASSSGTSGGTDTQYF

J gene: TRBJ1-2
D gene: -
V gene: TRBV7-6
clone size: -
CDR3 DNA: TGTGCCAGCAGCTTAGAAGGTAACAGGGCGGACTATGGCTACACCTTC
CDR3 protein: CASSLEGNRADYGYTF

J gene: TRBJ1-1
D gene: TRBD1
V gene: TRBV28
clone size: once
CDR3 DNA: TGTGCCAGCAGTTTAGGCGGCTCAGGGGGCCGGGGTGAAGCTTTCTTT
CDR3 protein: CASSLGGSGGRGEAFF

J gene: TRBJ2-5
D gene: -
V gene: TRBV3-1/TRBV3-2
clone size: once
CDR3 DNA: TGTGCCAGCAGCCAACTAGGTGGAGGGGGCATAGAGACCCAGTACTTC
CDR3 protein: CASSQLGGGGIETQYF

J gene: TRBJ1-5
D gene: -
V gene: TRBV6-5
clone size: -
CDR3 DNA: TGTGCCAGTGGACAGCAGAATCAGCCCCAGCATTTT
CDR3 protein: CASGQQNQPQHF

J gene: TRBJ1-1
D gene: -
V gene: TRBV4-1
clone size: once
CDR3 DNA: TGCGCCAGCAGCCGAGTAGAAAAGAACACTGAAGCTTTCTTT
CDR3 protein: CASSRVEKNTEAFF

J gene: TRBJ2-3
D gene: -
V gene: TRBV4-1
clone size: -
CDR3 DNA: TGCGCCAGCAGTATAGTCTTGGGGCGGACAGATACGCAGTATTTT
CDR3 protein: CASSIVLGRTDTQYF

J gene: TRBJ1-2
D gene: TRBD1
V gene: TRBV3-1/TRBV3-2
clone size: -
CDR3 DNA: TGTGCCAGCAGCCGGTCGACAGGGTTGGTCTCTAACTATGGCTACACCTTC
CDR3 protein: CASSRSTGLVSNYGYTF

J gene: TRBJ2-1
D gene: -
V gene: TRBV25-1
clone size: -
CDR3 DNA: TGTGCCAGCAGTGATTTATTCGGGGGCTCCTACAATGAGCAGTTCTTC
CDR3 protein: CASSDLFGGSYNEQFF

J gene: TRBJ2-1
D gene: -
V gene: TRBV25-1
clone size: -
CDR3 DNA: TGTGCCAGCAGCTCGGGTCACGGACAGAGATACAATGAGCAGTTCTTC
CDR3 protein: CASSSGHGQRYNEQFF

J gene: TRBJ2-4
D gene: -
V gene: TRBV18
clone size: -
CDR3 DNA: TGTGCCAGCTCACCAGAGGAGGGGAACATTCAGTACTTC
CDR3 protein: CASSPEEGNIQYF

J gene: TRBJ1-2
D gene: TRBD1
V gene: TRBV15
clone size: -
CDR3 DNA: TGTGCCACCAGCCCTACCCGGGACAGGGGTCCTTCCTACACCTTC
CDR3 protein: CATSPTRDRGPSYTF

J gene: TRBJ2-2
D gene: TRBD2
V gene: TRBV9
clone size: -
CDR3 DNA: TGTGCCAGCAGCGGTGTCGGGGGGAGCGGTCGCACCGGGGAGCTGTTTTTT
CDR3 protein: CASSGVGGSGRTGELFF

J gene: TRBJ2-7
D gene: -
V gene: TRBV6-5
clone size: -
CDR3 DNA: TGTGCCAGCAGCCGGGACTCCTACGAGCAGTACTTC
CDR3 protein: CASSRDSYEQYF

J gene: TRBJ2-4
D gene: TRBD2
V gene: TRBV28
clone size: once
CDR3 DNA: TGTGCCAGCAGTTCCCCCCTTATGACTAGCGGGAGGGCCCGTTCCAAAAACATTCAGTACTTC
CDR3 protein: CASSSPLMTSGRARSKNIQYF

J gene: TRBJ2-1
D gene: TRBD2
V gene: TRBV28
clone size: -
CDR3 DNA: TGTGCCAGCGGACTAGCGGGATTTGAGCAGTTCTTC
CDR3 protein: CASGLAGFEQFF

J gene: TRBJ2-4
D gene: -
V gene: TRBV28
clone size: -
CDR3 DNA: TGTGCCAGCAGGCTTGGGGGCCGGGACAAAAACATTCAGTACTTC
CDR3 protein: CASRLGGRDKNIQYF

J gene: TRBJ2-5
D gene: -
V gene: TRBV5-1
clone size: -
CDR3 DNA: TGCGCCAGCAGCTTGGCCTCTGGCAGGGGAATAGAGACCCAGTACTTC
CDR3 protein: CASSLASGRGIETQYF

J gene: TRBJ2-2
D gene: -
V gene: TRBV28
clone size: -
CDR3 DNA: TGTGCCAGCAGTAGGGGCGCCAGTCGCTTGGGTCTAGTACGCACCGGGGAGCTGTTTTTT
CDR3 protein: CASSRGASRLGLVRTGELFF

J gene: TRBJ1-1
D gene: TRBD1
V gene: TRBV18
clone size: -
CDR3 DNA: TGTGCCAGCTCACATCAAGGGAACAGGGGGAACACTGAAGCTTTCTTT
CDR3 protein: CASSHQGNRGNTEAFF

J gene: TRBJ1-1
D gene: TRBD1
V gene: TRBV5-1
clone size: -
CDR3 DNA: TGCGCCAGCAGCTACTCCCCGACAGGGCTGGACACTGAAGCTTTCTTT
CDR3 protein: CASSYSPTGLDTEAFF

J gene: TRBJ2-6
D gene: TRBD2
V gene: TRBV28
clone size: -
CDR3 DNA: TGTGCCAGCAGTTTGGCTAGCGGTCTCTCTGGGGCCAACGTCCTGACTTTC
CDR3 protein: CASSLASGLSGANVLTF

J gene: TRBJ2-7
D gene: TRBD2
V gene: TRBV29-1
clone size: -
CDR3 DNA: TGCAGCGTCGTTACAGGTCGGGGGGGCTACGAGCAGTACTTC
CDR3 protein: CSVVTGRGGYEQYF

J gene: TRBJ2-7
D gene: -
V gene: TRBV7-2
clone size: -
CDR3 DNA: TGTGCCAGCAGCCCTTTGGCGGGCCCCTACGAGCAGTACTTC
CDR3 protein: CASSPLAGPYEQYF

J gene: TRBJ2-7
D gene: TRBD2
V gene: TRBV2
clone size: few
CDR3 DNA: TGTGCCAGCAGCGGGACTAGCGACTACGAGCAGTACTTC
CDR3 protein: CASSGTSDYEQYF

J gene: TRBJ2-1
D gene: -
V gene: TRBV6-5
clone size: -
CDR3 DNA: TGTGCCAGCAGCCTCCTAGGTTACAATGAGCAGTTCTTC
CDR3 protein: CASSLLGYNEQFF

J gene: TRBJ2-7
D gene: -
V gene: TRBV7-3
clone size: -
CDR3 DNA: TGTGCCAGCAGCTTAGGGGCCGGAATTTCCTACGAGCAGTACTTC
CDR3 protein: CASSLGAGISYEQYF

J gene: TRBJ2-1
D gene: TRBD1
V gene: TRBV27
clone size: -
CDR3 DNA: TGTGCCAGCAGTCTGGACAGGGGAAAAGAGCAGTTCTTC
CDR3 protein: CASSLDRGKEQFF

J gene: TRBJ2-2
D gene: -
V gene: TRBV11-2
clone size: -
CDR3 DNA: TGTGCCAGCAGCTGGGAGATGGGGACCGGGGAGCTGTTTTTT
CDR3 protein: CASSWEMGTGELFF

J gene: TRBJ2-7
D gene: TRBD1
V gene: TRBV19
clone size: -
CDR3 DNA: TGTGCCAGTAGTACCCAGCCCGGGACAGGGGTCTACGAGCAGTACTTC
CDR3 protein: CASSTQPGTGVYEQYF

J gene: TRBJ2-4
D gene: -
V gene: TRBV19
clone size: -
CDR3 DNA: TGTGCCACTACCGCCGGGGGAGTAGGCATTCAGTACTTC
CDR3 protein: CATTAGGVGIQYF